This entry lists 15 T cell receptor beta chains sequenced from one sample in a study of blood T cell repertoires in COVID-19. The table came from immunoSEQ multiplex PCR; TCRdb's copy has only in-frame clones and leaves some out. The sample contains 240,000 or so clones, around 87% of which appear only once. Sequences were obtained from peripheral blood. The receptors were sampled from a woman aged 70 to 79 with active or convalescent COVID-19.

This clone is a singleton in its sample. The chain is built from TRBV7-2 and TRBJ2-1; 9 nucleotides match TRBD2. The germline gives CDR1 SGHTA, CDR2 FQGNSA. The J segment lost 6 bases and the V segment lost 5 bases, leaving 14 bases of the junction unmatched. The CDR3 contains 17 residues. The CDR3, as DNA: TGTGCCAGCAGCGGGGGACTAGCCCCAATCCGGGGCAATGAGCAGTTCTTC. This gives the protein CASSGGLAPIRGNEQFF. Complete variable domain (other parts from reference TRBV7-2 and TRBJ2-1): GAGVSQSPSNKVTEKGKDVELRCDPISGHTALYWYRQSLGQGLEFLIYFQGNSAPDKSGLPSDRFSAERTGGSVSTLTIQRTQQEDSAVYLCASSGGLAPIRGNEQFFGPGTRLTVL.

This chain joins TRBV6-5 and TRBJ1-5, with D hard to call. CDR3 length equals 15 residues. The germline V gene has CDR1 MNHEY and CDR2 SVGAGI. Trimming removed 8 bases from V and 0 bases from J, with 14 bases in between. CDR3: CASVLIGFSNQPQHF. Written as DNA, the CDR3 is TGTGCCAGCGTACTAATCGGGTTTAGCAATCAGCCCCAGCATTTT.

V gene TRBV10-3 combines with J gene TRBJ1-5; D may be TRBD1 (5 bases). Germline V gene sequence: CDR1 ENHRY, CDR2 SYGVKD. V gave up 4 bases and J gave up 1 base, with 8 bases separating them. There are 14 residues in the CDR3. The CDR3 here is CAISVDSSNQPQHF. DNA of the CDR3: TGTGCCATCAGTGTAGACAGCAGCAATCAGCCCCAGCATTTT.

The CDR3 sequence is CASLIPLAGIGELFF. In DNA form, the CDR3 reads TGTGCCAGCCTAATCCCCCTAGCGGGGATCGGGGAGCTGTTTTTT. The chain joins TRBV7-9 to TRBJ2-2; 9 bases match TRBD2. This CDR3 has 15 amino acids. In germline, CDR1 is SEHNR, CDR2 FQNEAQ (reference sequence). The ends lost 8 bases at V and 7 bases at J; junction bases unmatched: 11. The whole variable domain, remainder taken from reference TRBV7-9 and TRBJ2-2, is DTGVSQNPRHKITKRGQNVTFRCDPISEHNRLYWYRQTLGQGPEFLTYFQNEAQLEKSRLLSDRFSAERPKGSFSTLEIQRTEQGDSAMYLCASLIPLAGIGELFFGEGSRLTVL.

The chain recombines TRBV4-2 with TRBJ1-5; D perhaps matches TRBD1 (6 bases). Germline assignment: CDR1 LGHNA and CDR2 YNFKEQ. The V gene lost 2 bases and the J gene lost 5 bases, with 10 bases spanning the gap. The CDR3 spans 14 residues. The CDR3 region has the DNA TGTGCCAGCAGCCAACCAGGGGAGTATCAGCCCCAGCATTTT. Its translation: CASSQPGEYQPQHF.

In its sample, this clone was seen once. This chain joins TRBV6-2 or TRBV6-3 and TRBJ1-2; D might be TRBD1 (6 bases). The germline gives CDR1 MNHEY, CDR2 SVGEGT. CDR3 length equals 15 residues. With 3 bases removed from V and 6 bases from J, the gap between germline ends came to 17 bases. CDR3 coding DNA: TGTGCCAGCAGTTATTACCCCGGGACAATCGATGGCTACACCTTC. It codes for CASSYYPGTIDGYTF.

To note about this clone: Within the sample, other DNA sequences also encode this same CDR3. This rearrangement joins TRBV20-1 to TRBJ1-5, with D unresolved. Per germline, CDR1 DFQATT and CDR2 SNEGSKA (reference sequence). The CDR3 sequence is 12 residues long. V was shortened by 3 bases and J by 0 bases, with 3 bases between the two germline ends. CDR3 in amino acids: CSASLSNQPQHF. The CDR3 nucleotides read TGCAGTGCTAGTCTTAGCAATCAGCCCCAGCATTTT.

This sequence joins TRBV27 and TRBJ1-5; D not certain. This CDR3 has 13 residues. V was shortened by 6 bases and J by 7 bases, with 13 bases between the two germline ends. The germline V gene encodes CDR1 MNHEY and CDR2 SMNVEV (reference sequence). For the CDR3, the DNA is TGTGCCAGCAGCTCTGGGCTTGGACAGCCCCAGCATTTT. Encoded protein: CASSSGLGQPQHF.

The chain's CDR3 is CASSITGTGVSYEQYF. CDR3 nucleotides: TGTGCCAGCAGCATTACTGGGACAGGGGTGTCCTACGAGCAGTACTTC. The chain combines TRBV7-9 with TRBJ2-7, with 10 positions matching TRBD1. Germline V gene lookup returns CDR1 SEHNR and CDR2 FQNEAQ (reference sequence). The CDR3 length is 16 residues. V lost 5 bases to trimming and J lost 1 base; unmatched junction nucleotides: 8.

A single count supports this clone. The genes are TRBV10-3 and TRBJ2-5; 7 nucleotides match TRBD2. Germline trimming cut 10 bases from V and 5 bases from J; bases unmatched to any gene: 16. Germline V CDR1 and CDR2: ENHRY, SYGVKD. The CDR3 has 15 amino acids. CDR3 sequence (DNA): TGTGCCACCCTGCCCCTAGCGGCGAAGGGGGAGACCCAGTACTTC. This codes for CATLPLAAKGETQYF.

CDR3 in amino acids: CASSPPGYGYTF. For the CDR3, the DNA is TGTGCCAGCAGCCCCCCAGGGTATGGCTACACCTTC. The chain recombines TRBV11-2 with TRBJ1-2; tentative D call: TRBD1 (5 bases). Trimming stripped 5 bases from V and 5 bases from J, with 9 bases between. The germline gives CDR1 SGHAT, CDR2 FQNNGV. This CDR3 comprises 12 residues.

This sequence joins TRBV7-3 and TRBJ2-2; 7 nucleotides align to TRBD1. CDR1 is SGHTA, CDR2 FQGTGA, per germline. This CDR3 is 13 amino acids long. Unmatched junction bases numbered 6, after V lost 7 bases and J lost 7 bases. CDR3 protein: CASTQTGSGELFF. CDR3 in DNA: TGTGCCAGCACCCAGACAGGGAGCGGGGAGCTGTTTTTT.

This clone was seen a single time. The gene calls are TRBV3-1 (or the pseudogene TRBV3-2) and TRBJ1-1; the D gene is possibly TRBD1 (6 bases). Germline CDR1 is LGHDT and CDR2 is YNNKEL (reference sequence). V lost 4 bases and J 2 bases, leaving 14 bases between the germline ends. This CDR3 has 15 amino acids. CDR3 in DNA: TGTGCCAGCAGCCCCCCCTTGACAGGTAACACTGAAGCTTTCTTT. It specifies CASSPPLTGNTEAFF.

This chain links TRBV5-6 with TRBJ2-2; no firm D call. CDR3 length: 13 amino acids. The V end lost 2 bases, the J end lost 1 base, and 3 bases lay between the germline ends. From germline, CDR1 is SGHDT and CDR2 YYEEEE. CDR3 amino acids: CASSFLNTGELFF. In DNA, the CDR3 is TGTGCCAGCAGCTTTCTGAACACCGGGGAGCTGTTTTTT.

The count of this clone is one. The chain uses TRBV7-6 and TRBJ1-1; 9 bases are a match to TRBD1. The V gene end was trimmed by 3 bases and the J gene end by 0 bases; junction bases not matched to a gene: 8. The CDR3 runs to 17 residues. Germline loops: CDR1 SGHVS, CDR2 FNYEAQ. The CDR3 spells CASSFPQGANMNTEAFF. DNA of the CDR3: TGTGCCAGCAGCTTCCCACAGGGGGCGAATATGAACACTGAAGCTTTCTTT. The full variable domain, completed using reference TRBV7-6 and TRBJ1-1, is GAGVSQSPRYKVTKRGQDVALRCDPISGHVSLYWYRQALGQGPEFLTYFNYEAQQDKSGLPNDRFSAERPEGSISTLTIQRTEQRDSAMYRCASSFPQGANMNTEAFFGQGTRLTVV.